These T cell receptor beta chains were read from a single sample in a study of blood T cell repertoires in COVID-19. Generated by immunoSEQ multiplex PCR, the TCRdb table keeps only in-frame clones and is missing some. The repertoire consists of some 130,000 clones, with approximately 86% occurring once and the leading ten covering around 10%. The sequenced sample consisted of peripheral blood. These receptors originate from a woman in her 70s with COVID-19, enrolled during active disease. CDR3s include the opening cysteine and the closing phenylalanine or tryptophan. A D gene is named only where the DNA matches it firmly. Size is stated for part of the rows, as once, few or many counts, or as a class when the clone is expanded.

j_call d_call v_call clone_size cdr3_nt cdr3_aa
TRBJ2-7 TRBD2 TRBV5-1 - TGCGCCAGCGCTACGACTAGCGGGGGACCAGGGAACGAGCAGTACTTC CASATTSGGPGNEQYF
TRBJ2-7 TRBD2 TRBV7-2 - TGTGCCAGCAGCTTAGTGGGGACTAGCGGGGGGGCTAGCTCCTACGAGCAGTACTTC CASSLVGTSGGASSYEQYF
TRBJ2-2 - TRBV5-6 - TGTGCCAGCAGCGCCCTATACAGAGTTAACACCGGGGAGCTGTTTTTT CASSALYRVNTGELFF
TRBJ1-1 - TRBV18 - TGTGCCAGCTCAGCAACAGGGCCCACTGAAGCTTTCTTT CASSATGPTEAFF
TRBJ2-5 TRBD2 TRBV20-1 - TGCAGTGCTAGTCTGTCCCCCTGGACTAGCGGGGGGGTACAAGAGACCCAGTACTTC CSASLSPWTSGGVQETQYF
TRBJ2-7 TRBD1 TRBV7-9 - TGTGCCAGCAGCTTCCCCGACAGGGGCGAGCAGTACTTC CASSFPDRGEQYF
TRBJ1-1 TRBD1 TRBV18 once TGTGCCAGCTCACAAGGACAGGGGAACACTGAAGCTTTCTTT CASSQGQGNTEAFF
TRBJ2-7 - TRBV11-2 - TGTGCCGTCGGGGGAGCCTACGAGCAGTACTTC CAVGGAYEQYF
TRBJ2-5 TRBD1 TRBV7-3 - TGTGCCAGCAGCTCAGGTGTGGGGACAGGGCCGCAAGAGACCCAGTACTTC CASSSGVGTGPQETQYF
TRBJ1-1 - TRBV11-2 - TGTGCCAGCAGCTCAACCCAGGGTCTGGGCACTGAAGCTTTCTTT CASSSTQGLGTEAFF
TRBJ1-1 - TRBV2 - TGTGCCAGCAGTGAAGGGGGGCGGGCTGAAGCTTTCTTT CASSEGGRAEAFF
TRBJ2-7 - TRBV19 - TGTGCCAGTAGTATAACCGGACAACTCTTCTACGAGCAGTACTTC CASSITGQLFYEQYF
TRBJ1-1 - TRBV29-1 - TGCAGCGTTGTCGGGGGGTACACTGAAGCTTTCTTT CSVVGGYTEAFF
TRBJ2-5 TRBD1 TRBV5-1 - TGCGCCAGCAATATTGGACAGGGGCAAGAGACCCAGTACTTC CASNIGQGQETQYF
TRBJ1-6 TRBD1 TRBV30 - TGTGCCTGGACTCTGGGACAGCTCTCAGCCCTCCACTTT CAWTLGQLSALHF
TRBJ1-6 - TRBV30 - TGTGCCTGGAGTGTTTACACTAATTCACCCCTCCACTTT CAWSVYTNSPLHF
TRBJ1-5 - TRBV7-8 - TGTGCCAGCAGTCTAGTGGAGAATCAGCCCCAGCATTTT CASSLVENQPQHF
TRBJ2-2 TRBD2 TRBV27 - TGTGCCAGCAGTTCCTACGTCGAGCTAGCGGGGGGGTACACCGGGGAGCTGTTTTTT CASSSYVELAGGYTGELFF
TRBJ1-5 TRBD1 TRBV30 - TGTGCCTGCGAGGGACAGCGAGGATGGCCCCAGCATTTT CACEGQRGWPQHF
TRBJ1-4 - TRBV9 - TGTGCCAGCAGCCCCGCCCCAACAGGGAGAGGAAAACTGTTTTTT CASSPAPTGRGKLFF
TRBJ2-4 - TRBV28 - TGTGCCAGCACGACAGGACGGGGAAACATTCAGTACTTC CASTTGRGNIQYF
TRBJ2-3 TRBD2 TRBV3-1/TRBV3-2 - TGTGCCAGCAGCTCTGGACTAGCGGGCACAGATACGCAGTATTTT CASSSGLAGTDTQYF
TRBJ2-3 - TRBV18 - TGTGCCAGCTCACCATGGCAGGCTGGGGATACGCAGTATTTT CASSPWQAGDTQYF
TRBJ1-5 - TRBV28 - TGTGCCAGCAGTTCACCTACTCTAAGCCGGGAAGAACGCAATCAGCCCCAGCATTTT CASSSPTLSREERNQPQHF
TRBJ2-7 - TRBV4-2 - TGTGCCAGCAGCCAAGAATTGGACACTTACTCCTACGAGCAGTACTTC CASSQELDTYSYEQYF
TRBJ1-5 - TRBV19 - TGTGCCAGTAGGGGAGGGGACGCGCGGTACGGCAATCAGCCCCAGCATTTT CASRGGDARYGNQPQHF
TRBJ2-7 TRBD1 TRBV27 - TGTGCCAGCAGCCCAGGGGGCCCCTACGAGCAGTACTTC CASSPGGPYEQYF
TRBJ2-5 TRBD1 TRBV20-1 - TGCAGTGCTAGTAGGACAGGGAATGTGGAGACCCAGTACTTC CSASRTGNVETQYF
TRBJ1-1 TRBD1 TRBV10-2 - TGCGCCAGCAGTGAGTCAGGGACAGGGGGCTATCAGATCACTGAAGCTTTCTTT CASSESGTGGYQITEAFF
TRBJ1-1 - TRBV5-1 - TGCGCCAGCAGCAGCGGGTCCCGGGTCAACACTGAAGCTTTCTTT CASSSGSRVNTEAFF
TRBJ2-7 - TRBV6-5 - TGTGCCAGCAGTTTTTCCGGGTCCTCCTACGAGCAGTACTTC CASSFSGSSYEQYF
TRBJ2-2 TRBD2 TRBV24-1 once TGTGCCACCAGTGATTTGGGGGCGGGGGCGAACACCGGGGAGCTGTTTTTT CATSDLGAGANTGELFF
TRBJ1-1 - TRBV6-6 - TGTGCCAGCAGTCTTCAGGAGAACACTGAAGCTTTCTTT CASSLQENTEAFF
TRBJ2-7 - TRBV12-3/TRBV12-4 - TGTGCCAGCAGTTTGACTCGCTACGAGCAGTACTTC CASSLTRYEQYF
TRBJ1-6 - TRBV19 - TGTGCCAGTAGTATGGACAGTTCGAATTCACCCCTCCACTTT CASSMDSSNSPLHF
TRBJ2-7 - TRBV11-2 - TGTGCCAGCAGCTTAGATCTGAGACTCGAGCAGTACTTC CASSLDLRLEQYF
TRBJ2-7 TRBD1 TRBV19 - TGTGCCAGTAGTATAGAAACAAGGACAGGGTTCTACGAGCAGTACTTC CASSIETRTGFYEQYF
TRBJ2-2 TRBD1 TRBV5-8 - TGTGCCAGCAGATTAGGGACAGGAAGTACCGGGGAGCTGTTTTTT CASRLGTGSTGELFF
TRBJ1-1 - TRBV9 - TGTGCCAGCAGCGTAGGGGCAAAAGTCTCTGAAGCTTTCTTT CASSVGAKVSEAFF
TRBJ2-7 TRBD1 TRBV5-1 - TGCGCCAGCAGGAGGACAGGGTGGGAGCAGTACTTC CASRRTGWEQYF
TRBJ1-2 - TRBV30 few TGTGCCTGGAGCCGGGGAAATGGCTACACCTTC CAWSRGNGYTF
TRBJ1-2 - TRBV5-1 - TGCGCCAGCAGCTTGGGTGGAGGGATGAGCTATGGCTACACCTTC CASSLGGGMSYGYTF